Below, 20 T cell receptor beta chains from the same sample are listed, as sequenced in a study of T cells in Graves' hyperthyroidism and ophthalmopathy (dated by TCRdb to between 2018 and 2020). Receptors were amplified or captured by multiplex PCR. Sequenced on an Illumina HiSeq 2000. TCR beta CDR3 regions were amplified from RNA transcripts. The first round of RT-PCR for the TCR CDR3 was performed with the HTBI primer set and the Qiagen OneStep RT-PCR kit. In-frame beta chains were kept once TCRdb had trimmed the public reads at Q25 with fastp and called clones with MiXCR. Rows merge per CDR3 protein into single entries with the most common DNA and genes. Here the sample has around 450,000 distinct CDR3 sequences; 15% to 18% occur a single time. Of the sample, roughly 7.4% falls within the top ten clones. Source material: blood. All receptors come from a woman aged 18-29 years with Graves' hyperthyroidism.

Many counts were recorded for this clonotype. The rearrangement joins TRBV5-4 to TRBJ2-5, with TRBD2 matching 10 bases. Germline CDR1 is SGHNT and CDR2 is YYREEE (reference sequence). The CDR3 is made up of 14 amino acids. V was clipped by 5 bases and J by 3 bases; unmatched bases: 4. CDR3 loop: CASRDTSGEETQYF. The CDR3 DNA sequence: TGTGCCAGCAGGGATACTAGCGGGGAAGAGACCCAGTACTTC. The variable domain in full, with the rest retrieved from reference TRBV5-4 and TRBJ2-5, is ETGVTQSPTHLIKTRGQQVTLRCSSQSGHNTVSWYQQALGQGPQFIFQYYREEENGRGNFPPRFSGLQFPNYSSELNVNALELDDSALYLCASRDTSGEETQYFGPGTRLLVL.

The table lists this clonotype with many counts. This chain links TRBV4-1 with TRBJ2-1; tentatively, D is TRBD2 (5 bases). Per germline, CDR1 MGHRA and CDR2 YSYEKL. This CDR3 has 13 residues. V was cut by 0 bases and J by 6 bases, with 6 bases left in between. The CDR3: CASSQEEGNEQFF. The CDR3, as DNA: TGCGCCAGCAGCCAAGAAGAGGGCAATGAGCAGTTCTTC.

The chain combines TRBV7-3 with TRBJ2-7, with D perhaps matching TRBD1 (6 bases). CDR3 length: 16 amino acids. V was shortened by 3 bases and J by 3 bases, with 18 bases between the two germline ends. Germline lookup yields CDR1 SGHTA and CDR2 FQGTGA. The CDR3, as DNA: TGTGCCAGCAGCTTGCTAACAGGGAGTGGAAACTACGAGCAGTACTTC. Its protein product is CASSLLTGSGNYEQYF.

CDR3 sequence (DNA): TGCAGTGCTAAATCACTAGCGGGAGCAGGGACCCAGTACTTC. This codes for CSAKSLAGAGTQYF. V usage is TRBV20-1 and J usage is TRBJ2-5; TRBD2 matches 11 bases. V was clipped by 4 bases and J by 7 bases; unmatched bases: 8. The CDR3 spans 14 residues. Germline CDR1 DFQATT, CDR2 SNEGSKA (reference sequence).

This clonotype was seen ten or more times. The V and J genes are TRBV5-8 and TRBJ1-2; D is ambiguous. The V and J ends lost 3 bases and 4 bases respectively, with 22 bases between them. Germline CDR1 reads SGHTS; CDR2 reads YDEGEE. The CDR3 runs to 17 residues. CDR3 loop: CASSYGGRQPRGYGYTF. CDR3 bases: TGTGCCAGCAGCTATGGAGGACGGCAGCCCAGAGGCTATGGCTACACCTTC. The full variable domain, with the rest looked up from reference TRBV5-8 and TRBJ1-2, is EAGVTQSPTHLIKTRGQQATLRCSPISGHTSVYWYQQALGLGLQFLLWYDEGEERNRGNFPPRFSGRQFPNYSSELNVNALELEDSALYLCASSYGGRQPRGYGYTFGSGTRLTVV.

In this sample, this clonotype turned up many times. This chain joins TRBV6-1 and TRBJ2-7, with D unresolved. The CDR3 is 13 amino acids. V lost 6 bases and J 4 bases, leaving 13 bases between the germline ends. Germline loops: CDR1 MNHNS, CDR2 SASEGT. CDR3: CASRSGPQYEQYF. The CDR3 DNA is TGTGCCAGCAGATCGGGTCCCCAATACGAGCAGTACTTC.

This clonotype was counted ten times or more. The chain combines TRBV28 with TRBJ2-7, with TRBD2 as a possible D gene (7 bases). CDR3 length: 13 amino acids. Between the trimmed V and J ends, which lost 9 bases and 1 base, there was a span of 13 bases. Germline loops: CDR1 MDHEN, CDR2 SYDVKM. The CDR3, as DNA: TGTGCCAGTTTTGGGGGGGCGTCCTACGAGCAGTACTTC. Translating it yields CASFGGASYEQYF.

The chain employs TRBV30 and TRBJ2-6; 9 nucleotides match TRBD1. Germline V CDR1 and CDR2: GTSNPN, SVGIG (reference sequence). This CDR3 has 15 amino acids. Trimming took 3 bases from V and 4 from J; bases not matched to a gene: 4. CDR3 nucleotide sequence: TGTGCCTGGAGCCGGACAGGGGCCGGGGCCAACGTCCTGACTTTC. It is translated as CAWSRTGAGANVLTF.

This clonotype has at least ten counts. The rearrangement links TRBV30 to TRBJ2-3, with D unresolved. Germline V lookup: CDR1 GTSNPN, CDR2 SVGIG (reference sequence). Between the trimmed V and J ends, which lost 6 bases and 0 bases, there was a span of 10 bases. This CDR3 spans 13 amino acids. In DNA form, the CDR3 reads TGTGCCTGCCCCACGACAAGCACAGATACGCAGTATTTT. Translation: CACPTTSTDTQYF. Full variable domain (rest looked up from reference TRBV30 and TRBJ2-3): SQTIHQWPATLVQPVGSPLSLECTVEGTSNPNLYWYRQAAGRGLQLLFYSVGIGQISSEVPQNLSASRPQDRQFILSSKKLLLSDSGFYLCACPTTSTDTQYFGPGTRLTVL.

This clonotype was observed many times. The V and J genes are TRBV11-1 and TRBJ2-7, with a possible D match to TRBD2 (5 bases). Trimming took 2 bases from V and 4 from J, leaving 12 bases between them. Germline V gives CDR1 SGHAT, CDR2 FQDESV (reference sequence). This CDR3 has 14 amino acids. CDR3 coding DNA: TGTGCCAGCAGCTTATCAGCGAGGGCTTACGAGCAGTACTTC. Translation gives CASSLSARAYEQYF. Drawing the rest from reference TRBV11-1 and TRBJ2-7, the complete variable domain is EAEVAQSPRYKITEKSQAVAFWCDPISGHATLYWYRQILGQGPELLVQFQDESVVDDSQLPKDRFSAERLKGVDSTLKIQPAELGDSAMYLCASSLSARAYEQYFGPGTRLTVT.

This clonotype was seen many times. The rearrangement links TRBV5-1 to TRBJ2-5; 8 nucleotides line up with TRBD2. CDR1 and CDR2 from the germline V gene are SGHRS and YFSETQ. The CDR3 sequence is 18 residues long. With V trimmed by 0 bases and J by 5 bases, 15 bases remained unmatched. This CDR3 is CASSLAYFSSGVEETQYF. For the CDR3, the DNA is TGCGCCAGCAGCTTGGCCTACTTTAGTAGCGGGGTCGAGGAGACCCAGTACTTC.

This clonotype was observed many times. V is TRBV6-1 and J is TRBJ2-7; D gene uncertain. V was cut by 0 bases and J by 0 bases, with 9 bases left in between. Germline V lookup: CDR1 MNHNS, CDR2 SASEGT. This CDR3 has 15 residues. CDR3 DNA: TGTGCCAGCAGTGAAGCGTGGCAAAACTCCTACGAGCAGTACTTC. Translating it yields CASSEAWQNSYEQYF.

This clonotype showed up many times. The rearrangement uses TRBV6-1 and TRBJ1-5; TRBD1 agrees at 8 bases. Germline CDR1 is MNHNS and CDR2 is SASEGT. Unmatched junction bases numbered 8, after V lost 4 bases and J lost 0 bases. This CDR3 contains 17 residues. The CDR3 region has the DNA TGTGCCAGCAGTGCGGACAGGGCCCCCTATAGCAATCAGCCCCAGCATTTT. Its protein is CASSADRAPYSNQPQHF.

The J gene is TRBJ1-5, the V gene TRBV7-8; TRBD1 agrees at 8 bases. Trimming cost V 3 bases and J 7 bases; bases outside gene matches: 14. The CDR3 consists of 17 residues. The V gene's germline CDR1 is SGHVS and CDR2 FQNEAQ. CDR3 sequence reads: CASSLYRTGRLNQPQHF. The CDR3 nucleotides are TGTGCCAGCAGCTTGTATCGGACAGGGAGGTTGAACCAGCCCCAGCATTTT. Complete variable domain (other parts from reference TRBV7-8 and TRBJ1-5): GAGVSQSPRYKVAKRGQDVALRCDPISGHVSLFWYQQALGQGPEFLTYFQNEAQLDKSGLPSDRFFAERPEGSVSTLKIQRTQQEDSAVYLCASSLYRTGRLNQPQHFGDGTRLSIL.

This clonotype has ten or more counts. The V gene is TRBV12-3 or TRBV12-4, the J gene TRBJ2-1, with D possibly matching TRBD2 (5 bases). Trimming removed 4 bases at V and 5 bases at J, with 6 bases between. CDR3 length equals 12 residues. CDR3: CASSWTHNEQFF. The CDR3 bases are TGTGCCAGCAGTTGGACTCACAATGAGCAGTTCTTC.

In regard to this clonotype: A much more abundant neighbour one base away suggests this may be a read error. V gene TRBV7-8 combines with J gene TRBJ2-5; the match to TRBD2 covers 7 bases. The germline V gene encodes CDR1 SGHVS and CDR2 FQNEAQ. This CDR3 contains 16 residues. CDR3 sequence reads: CASSLGSVAGQEIQYF. The DNA for the CDR3 is TGTGCCAGCAGCTTAGGAAGTGTAGCGGGTCAAGAGATCCAGTACTTC.

This clonotype was seen at least ten times. The CDR3 sequence is CASSLRRPANTGELFF. DNA for the CDR3: TGTGCCAGCAGCTTACGCAGGCCCGCGAACACCGGGGAGCTGTTTTTT. The chain recombines TRBV7-2 with TRBJ2-2; unclear D gene. V was trimmed by 2 bases and J by 0 bases, leaving 10 bases between them. The CDR3 is 16 amino acids. Germline assignment: CDR1 SGHTA and CDR2 FQGNSA.

The J gene is TRBJ2-6, the V gene TRBV6-5; TRBD1 might be the D (6 bases). V lost 2 bases and J lost 3, with 11 bases in between. This CDR3 comprises 16 residues. Per germline, CDR1 MNHEY and CDR2 SVGAGI. CDR3 nucleotides: TGTGCCAGCAGTTACCTTGGACAGCTTGGGGCCAACGTCCTGACTTTC. This gives the protein CASSYLGQLGANVLTF.

This clonotype came up many times. The chain employs TRBV20-1 and TRBJ2-1; D is possibly TRBD2 (6 bases). CDR1 and CDR2 from the germline V gene are DFQATT and SNEGSKA (reference sequence). With 3 bases removed from V and 6 bases from J, the gap between germline ends came to 18 bases. CDR3 length: 15 residues. The CDR3 DNA reads as TGCAGTGCTAGGCCCGAGGGGACTTCTGGCAATGAGCAGTTCTTC. Encoded protein: CSARPEGTSGNEQFF.

This rearrangement joins TRBV20-1 to TRBJ2-4; D possibly corresponds to TRBD1 (6 bases). With the DNA end fitting TRBJ2-1 better, the J assignment may be wrong. This CDR3 has 16 residues. CDR1 is DFQATT and CDR2 is SNEGSKA in the germline V gene (reference sequence). In DNA form, the CDR3 reads TGCAGTGCTAGAGCCCCCCAGGGGTTAGCCAAAAACATTCAGTTCTTC. It encodes CSARAPQGLAKNIQFF.